Listed below are T cell receptor beta chains from one sample, sequenced in a study of cytomegalovirus exposure and HLA in healthy donors. Produced via immunoSEQ multiplex PCR; TCRdb's table is partial and in-frame only. This table has under 45,000 clones, roughly 60% appearing once. The sample comprised PBMCs. Receptors originate from a human donor in good health. The conserved cysteine and the conserved F or W are not part of the CDR3 here.

J gene	V gene	CDR3 protein
TRBJ2-5	TRBV4-1	ASRGINRGEETQY
TRBJ1-5	TRBV5-1	ASSKEQGQPQH
TRBJ1-4	TRBV4-2	ASSQDDRQTNEKLF
TRBJ1-2	TRBV6-6	ASKTTGGYT
TRBJ2-3	TRBV28	TTGDRGPTDTQY
TRBJ2-1	TRBV9	ASSESIDYFNEQF
TRBJ1-2	TRBV27	ASSPDRGHYGYT
TRBJ1-6	TRBV27	ASGWSSYNSPLH
TRBJ1-5	TRBV28	ASRQGGDQPQH
TRBJ1-1	TRBV19	ASSLLGDGDTEAF
TRBJ1-2	TRBV28	ASSLQGAQQGGYT
TRBJ2-7	TRBV18	ASSPDKGAYEQY
TRBJ1-1	TRBV6-5	ASSYGDRGRAF
TRBJ1-5	TRBV6-5	ASSYSFNEPQH
TRBJ2-3	TRBV5-6	ASSLFHTDTQY
TRBJ1-4	TRBV7-9	ASSLVPKTTNEKLF
TRBJ1-4	TRBV2	ASSVQGFKGEKLF
TRBJ1-6	TRBV7-8	ASSSDRVRNSPLH
TRBJ2-2	TRBV7-8	ASSFIQDGELF
TRBJ2-2	TRBV7-3	ASSLTWTSGGQLNTGELF
TRBJ1-3	TRBV5-6	ASSTGLNTIY
TRBJ2-4	TRBV5-5	ASSWDSKNIQY
TRBJ1-2	TRBV6-1	ASSPGTATYGYT
TRBJ2-1	TRBV6-5	ASSYSGSGEQF
TRBJ1-4	TRBV10-2	ASSGGGNEKLF
TRBJ1-6	TRBV6-5	ASSYGGTGSDSPLH
TRBJ2-1	TRBV5-1	ASSLIAGFNEQF
TRBJ1-2	TRBV5-1	ASSSGKGQMNYGYT
TRBJ1-2	TRBV29-1	SVEIQGSGESYGYT
TRBJ1-6	TRBV9	ASSVGPTGQGSLRVSPLH
TRBJ1-1	TRBV19	ASIRPGGYTEAF
TRBJ1-1	TRBV5-8	ASTQPDLRGRDEAF
TRBJ2-2	TRBV28	ASSFLTANTGELF
TRBJ2-3	TRBV7-8	ASSAGLAGASTDTQY
TRBJ1-3	TRBV9	ASSPRGAGNTIY
TRBJ2-1	TRBV6-1	ATSISAGGWNEQF
TRBJ2-2	TRBV11-3	ASGQNTGELF
TRBJ1-4	TRBV6-5	ASSDPGQYEKLF
TRBJ1-4	TRBV29-1	SVGRGSATNEKLF
TRBJ1-5	TRBV28	ASSLRLYNQPQH
TRBJ2-7	TRBV14	ASSLHGGASYEQY
TRBJ2-7	TRBV7-9	ASSLYRDLEQY
TRBJ2-7	TRBV6-1	ASRLGGEYEQY
TRBJ2-2	TRBV7-2	ASSLPLTSGGTNTGELF
TRBJ2-3	TRBV6-1	ASKLGTGVADTQY
TRBJ1-4	TRBV5-1	ASSLTGGGQNEKLF
TRBJ2-7	TRBV18	ASSPTSGGVED
TRBJ2-3	TRBV5-1	ASSLGTGTDTQY
TRBJ1-2	TRBV19	ASSTTGVENGYT
TRBJ1-4	TRBV7-6	ASTVGRGGFREKLF
TRBJ1-5	TRBV28	ASGLPGQGYSNQPQH
TRBJ2-5	TRBV28	ASSSGTSGGETQY
TRBJ1-1	TRBV29-1	SVVPGQNTEAF
TRBJ1-4	TRBV5-6	ASSLAVRDEKLF
TRBJ1-2	TRBV7-8	ASSLFTDTRVGYGYT
TRBJ1-5	TRBV13	ASSVDRDQPQH
TRBJ1-5	TRBV4-2	ASSPGTTNQPQH
TRBJ1-3	TRBV7-2	ASSYGQGFENTIY
TRBJ2-7	TRBV5-1	ASSPGAASYEQY